This is a list of T cell receptor beta chains from one sample in a study of blood T cells in healthy people across ages. TCRdb processed the 5' RACE reads anew with MiXCR; each CDR3 protein has one entry. In the table there are 800,000 to 900,000 distinct CDR3 sequences, less than 80% of which are singletons. Sequencing was done on a sample of blood. These receptors were taken from a man in his thirties or forties in good health. CDR3s include the opening cysteine and the closing phenylalanine or tryptophan. The order of the fields is V gene, clone size, D gene, J gene, CDR3 DNA, CDR3 protein. The D gene is left open where the match is weak. Clone sizes are given selectively: once, few, many, or a class where the clone is expanded.

>TRBV27|NA|NA|TRBJ2-7
TGTGCCAGCAGTTTTGGTGGCAACTCCTACGAGCAGTACTTC
CASSFGGNSYEQYF
>TRBV9|NA|TRBD1|TRBJ2-5
TGTGCCAGCAGCGGACCCGGACAGGGGGCGAGGGAGCAGTACTTC
CASSGPGQGAREQYF
>TRBV7-2|many|NA|TRBJ1-2
TGTGCCAGCAGCCGCGAGCGCAGACGATATGGCTACACCTTC
CASSRERRRYGYTF
>TRBV7-2|NA|NA|TRBJ2-5
TGTGCCAGCAGCTTAGGGCTTTTGTTCGCAGAGACCCAGTACTTC
CASSLGLLFAETQYF
>TRBV20-1|NA|TRBD2|TRBJ2-7
TGCAGTGCTAGGAAGGCACTAGCGGTCTACGAGCAGTACTTC
CSARKALAVYEQYF
>TRBV9|NA|TRBD1|TRBJ1-2
TGTGCCAGCAGCGTTGGGACAGCCGATGGCTACACCTTC
CASSVGTADGYTF
>TRBV27|NA|NA|TRBJ2-1
TGTGCCAGCCGTTCCGGGCGGACGGACCCCTACAATGAGCAGTTCTTC
CASRSGRTDPYNEQFF
>TRBV6-5|NA|NA|TRBJ2-3
TGTGCCAGCAGTTACGACCCCGCTGGCACAGATACGCAGTATTTT
CASSYDPAGTDTQYF
>TRBV6-2/TRBV6-3|NA|NA|TRBJ1-4
TGTGCCAGCAGTTACTCGAAGAGGACGGGCTCGGCTAATGAAAAACTGTTTTTT
CASSYSKRTGSANEKLFF
>TRBV7-2|NA|TRBD2|TRBJ2-5
TGTGCCAGCAGCCCTGGGACTAGAGTTACGGAGACCCAGTACTTC
CASSPGTRVTETQYF
>TRBV15|NA|TRBD1|TRBJ2-4
TGTGCCACCAGTCCTACGGGACAGAAAAACATTCAGTACTTC
CATSPTGQKNIQYF
>TRBV20-1|NA|NA|TRBJ1-2
TGCAGTGCTAGGAGGGATGGCTACACCTTC
CSARRDGYTF
>TRBV28|NA|NA|TRBJ1-2
TGTGCCAGCAGCCAACTTCCTCCCGGGCTTTATGGCTACACCTTC
CASSQLPPGLYGYTF
>TRBV7-6|few|NA|TRBJ2-2
TGTGCCAGCAGCTTAGGATCTTCCACCGGGGAGCTGTTTTTT
CASSLGSSTGELFF
>TRBV27|NA|NA|TRBJ1-6
TGTGCCAGCAGTCTATATCAAGTGGCACCCCTCCACTTT
CASSLYQVAPLHF
>TRBV10-3|NA|TRBD1|TRBJ2-5
TGTGCCATCAGTGAGTCTAGGACAGGGGAACAGACCCAGTACTTC
CAISESRTGEQTQYF
>TRBV5-6|few|NA|TRBJ1-2
TGTGCCAGCAGCATGCGCAGTTATGGCTACACCTTC
CASSMRSYGYTF
>TRBV10-3|NA|NA|TRBJ1-6
TGTGCCATCAGTGAGTCGGTTTTACGGAATAATTCACCCCTCCACTTT
CAISESVLRNNSPLHF
>TRBV20-1|NA|TRBD1|TRBJ2-5
TGCAGTGCTAGAGATCAGCGACAGGGGGCGGAGACCCAGTACTTC
CSARDQRQGAETQYF
>TRBV6-5|few|NA|TRBJ2-7
TGTGCCAGCAGGACCGCTGGCCACGAGCAGTACTTC
CASRTAGHEQYF
>TRBV28|NA|NA|TRBJ2-1
TGTGCCAGCAGCCCAAGGGGAGTAAGCAATGAGCAGTTCTTC
CASSPRGVSNEQFF
>TRBV4-2|NA|TRBD1|TRBJ1-5
TGTGCCAGCAGCCAAGAATGGGACAGGGGCCGTACTAATCAGCCCCAGCATTTT
CASSQEWDRGRTNQPQHF
>TRBV7-9|NA|TRBD1|TRBJ2-7
TGTGCCAGCAGCTTAACTCGGCAGGGGGTTAGAGACGAGCAGTACTTC
CASSLTRQGVRDEQYF
>TRBV29-1|NA|TRBD2|TRBJ2-7
TGCAGCGTTGGGGGGGGTAAGCAGTACTTC
CSVGGGKQYF
>TRBV7-2|NA|NA|TRBJ1-2
TGTGCCAGCAGCAACGACTTAAACTATGGCTACACCTTC
CASSNDLNYGYTF
>TRBV6-1|NA|NA|TRBJ2-6
TGTGCCAGCAGTGAATATTTCTCTGGGGCCAACGTCCTGACTTTC
CASSEYFSGANVLTF
>TRBV5-1|few|TRBD1|TRBJ2-1
TGCGCCAGCAGCTTACAGGGGGAAGCCTACAATGAGCAGTTCTTC
CASSLQGEAYNEQFF
>TRBV5-1|once|NA|TRBJ2-7
TGCGCCAGCAGGCTGGGGGGGGCCCCCGAGCAGTACTTC
CASRLGGAPEQYF
>TRBV12-3/TRBV12-4|NA|NA|TRBJ2-5
TGTGCCAGCAGTTTAAATCACAACCAAGAGACCCAGTACTTC
CASSLNHNQETQYF
>TRBV30|many|NA|TRBJ2-7
NA
CAWSDFRGGEQYF
>TRBV6-5|once|NA|TRBJ1-2
TGTGCCAGCAGTAACGGACAGAGGAACTATGGCTACACCTTC
CASSNGQRNYGYTF
>TRBV29-1|NA|NA|TRBJ2-7
TGCAGCGTTGTAGGTGGCAGATCCTACGAGCAGTACTTC
CSVVGGRSYEQYF
>TRBV7-2|NA|TRBD1|TRBJ1-6
TGTGCCAGCAGCTTAGAAACGCAGGGACAGCTGAGCTCCTATAATTCACCCCTCCACTTT
CASSLETQGQLSSYNSPLHF
>TRBV28|NA|NA|TRBJ1-3
TGTGCCGTGGGTACATTTGCCGGAAACACCATATATTTT
CAVGTFAGNTIYF
>TRBV3-1|NA|TRBD2|TRBJ2-4
TGTGCCAGCAGCCAAGATCACAGCGGGGGGCCTTTAGCCAAAAACATTCAGTACTTC
CASSQDHSGGPLAKNIQYF
>TRBV7-6|NA|TRBD2|TRBJ2-1
TGTGCCAGCAGCCCCGATTCCGGGACTAGCACCTCCTACAATGAGCAGTTCTTC
CASSPDSGTSTSYNEQFF
>TRBV7-8|NA|NA|TRBJ1-3
TGTGCCAGCAGCTTAGAGCCGGGGGGCTGGGGAAACACCATATATTTT
CASSLEPGGWGNTIYF
>TRBV10-3|NA|NA|TRBJ2-7
TGTGCCATCAGTGTGGGTCCATCCTACGAGCAGTACTTC
CAISVGPSYEQYF
>TRBV9|NA|NA|TRBJ2-3
TGTGCCAGCAGCGCCCCGGTAACGCCACTTAGCACAGATACGCAGTATTTT
CASSAPVTPLSTDTQYF
>TRBV7-8|few|NA|TRBJ2-3
TGTGCCAGCAGCTTAGGGGCTAGCTCAGATACGCAGTATTTT
CASSLGASSDTQYF
>TRBV20-1|NA|NA|TRBJ2-1
TGCAGTTACGTGGCCGGGAGCTCCTACAATGAGCAGTTCTTC
CSYVAGSSYNEQFF
>TRBV4-3|NA|NA|TRBJ2-7
TGCGCCAGCAGCCAAGAACTTGGGAGTCTCGAGCAGTACTTC
CASSQELGSLEQYF
>TRBV21-1|few|NA|TRBJ2-4
TGTGCCAGCAGCAAGCCCGGGACAGGAAACATTCAGTACTTC
CASSKPGTGNIQYF
>TRBV7-2|NA|NA|TRBJ2-2
TGTGCCAGCAGCTTAGATGCTTTCACCGGGGAGCTGTTTTTT
CASSLDAFTGELFF
>TRBV29-1|NA|NA|TRBJ1-4
TGCAGCGTTGGGCCCTCCGCTAATGAAAAACTGTTTTTT
CSVGPSANEKLFF
>TRBV12-3/TRBV12-4|NA|NA|TRBJ1-6
TGTGCCAGCCGGGCCTCCGGGCCACCCCTCCACTTT
CASRASGPPLHF
>TRBV14|medium-sized|NA|TRBJ2-3
TGTGCCAGCAGCCTTGACAGGACCCCCACAGATACGCAGTATTTT
CASSLDRTPTDTQYF
>TRBV6-1|NA|NA|TRBJ2-2
TGTGCCAGCAGTCAATCCCTGGACCCCGCCGGGGAGCTGTTTTTT
CASSQSLDPAGELFF
>TRBV5-1|NA|NA|TRBJ2-5
TGCGCCAGCAGCTTGGCAGAGGCGAGGGAGACCCAGTACTTC
CASSLAEARETQYF
>TRBV4-3|few|NA|TRBJ2-3
TGCGCCAGCAGCCAAGCTACTGCTAGCACAGATACGCAGTATTTT
CASSQATASTDTQYF